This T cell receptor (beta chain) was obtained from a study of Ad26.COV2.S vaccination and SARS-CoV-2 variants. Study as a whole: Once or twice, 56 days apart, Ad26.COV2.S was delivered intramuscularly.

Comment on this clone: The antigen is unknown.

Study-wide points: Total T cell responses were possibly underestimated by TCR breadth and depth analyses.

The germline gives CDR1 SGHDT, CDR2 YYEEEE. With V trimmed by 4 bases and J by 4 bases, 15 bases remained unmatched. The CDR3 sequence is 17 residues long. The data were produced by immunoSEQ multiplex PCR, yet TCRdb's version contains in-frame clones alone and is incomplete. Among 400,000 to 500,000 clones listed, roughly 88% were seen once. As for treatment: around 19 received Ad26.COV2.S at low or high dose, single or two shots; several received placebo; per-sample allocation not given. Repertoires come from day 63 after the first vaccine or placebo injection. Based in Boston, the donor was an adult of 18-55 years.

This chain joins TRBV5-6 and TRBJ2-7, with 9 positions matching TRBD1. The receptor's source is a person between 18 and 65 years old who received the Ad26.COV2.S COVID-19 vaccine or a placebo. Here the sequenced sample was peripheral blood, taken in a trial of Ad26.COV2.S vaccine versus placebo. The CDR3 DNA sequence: TGTGCCAGCAGCCTGCCTTGGAGGACAGGGGCCATTTACGAGCAGTACTTC. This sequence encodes CASSLPWRTGAIYEQYF.